This TCR beta chain was retrieved from a study of neoadjuvant nivolumab and ipilimumab in lung cancer (dated by TCRdb to 2018 to 2021). Notes on the research overall: Nivolumab was administered intravenously at 3 mg/kg on days 1, 15 and 29, and in the combination arm ipilimumab 1 mg/kg was added on day 1 only. The primary trial endpoint was the major pathologic response (MPR) rate in the intention-to-treat population in each study arm. In the trial, more than 40 patients with operable NSCLC were treated, of whom 23 were randomized to nivolumab monotherapy and some 20 to nivolumab plus ipilimumab. The study compared TCR repertoires in pretherapy (baseline) peripheral blood with TCR repertoires in tumors resected at surgery following neoadjuvant immune checkpoint blockade. Matched pretherapy and resected tumor pairs were analyzed from seven patients, of whom four had been treated with nivolumab and three with nivolumab plus ipilimumab.

On this clone: The specificity of this receptor is unknown. No base-level quality is on record; no much larger clone is a single base apart.

V drops 0 bases and J drops 6 bases, leaving 3 bases in between. The germline V gene encodes CDR1 SGHVS and CDR2 FQNEAQ. Counted from cysteine to phenylalanine, this CDR3 has 11 amino acids. The DNA shown is the 33-base CDR3, in frame from base 1. Broad study findings and their caveats: From pretherapy to surgery, increases in tumor T-cell richness and clonality were observed in three of three dual-therapy tumors but in only two of four nivolumab-treated tumors. TCR richness in pretherapy blood showed a positive correlation with richness in tumors resected after neoadjuvant therapy (Spearman R of about 0.77). A small number of samples underwent TCR sequencing. No significant correlation was found between TCR clonality and pathologic tumor regression, and only a single major-pathologic-response sample was available for the analysis of TCR clonality versus pathologic tumor regression. Resected tumors had greater TCR richness and clonality than tumor-adjacent uninvolved lung, and increases were observed in more dual-therapy-treated tumors.

This specimen's time point label, per the study, means: at surgical resection after neoadjuvant nivolumab +/- ipilimumab. Samples were obtained from the phase 2 randomized NEOSTAR trial, in which neoadjuvant nivolumab or nivolumab plus ipilimumab followed by surgery was tested in operable NSCLC. Preparation of the library involved the immunoSEQ multiplex PCR assay. The source study handled its data this way. Repertoires were summarized in terms of richness and clonality, and significantly expanded and contracted clones between pre- and post-therapy samples were identified. TCRdb obtained this table from immuneACCESS and retained in-frame rearrangements with V and J assigned. These tables miss some clones; where compared with another copy, unresolved V genes account for less than half of the shortfall, and the remainder is unexplained. V and J calls plus clone size are reproduced from that table; the DNA served to infer D and trimming. This sample comprises 6,000 or so clones, roughly two thirds of them detected only once. In total, the top ten clones hold more than 14% of the sample.

Sequenced material: tumor tissue, taken after neoadjuvant nivolumab, alone or with ipilimumab, at or shortly before surgery. Recombination connected TRBV7-8 to TRBJ2-7; the D gene identity is not certain. The TCR comes from an adult with non-small cell lung cancer. CDR3 sequence: CASSLATEQYF. The base sequence is TGTGCCAGCAGCTTAGCCACCGAGCAGTACTTC.